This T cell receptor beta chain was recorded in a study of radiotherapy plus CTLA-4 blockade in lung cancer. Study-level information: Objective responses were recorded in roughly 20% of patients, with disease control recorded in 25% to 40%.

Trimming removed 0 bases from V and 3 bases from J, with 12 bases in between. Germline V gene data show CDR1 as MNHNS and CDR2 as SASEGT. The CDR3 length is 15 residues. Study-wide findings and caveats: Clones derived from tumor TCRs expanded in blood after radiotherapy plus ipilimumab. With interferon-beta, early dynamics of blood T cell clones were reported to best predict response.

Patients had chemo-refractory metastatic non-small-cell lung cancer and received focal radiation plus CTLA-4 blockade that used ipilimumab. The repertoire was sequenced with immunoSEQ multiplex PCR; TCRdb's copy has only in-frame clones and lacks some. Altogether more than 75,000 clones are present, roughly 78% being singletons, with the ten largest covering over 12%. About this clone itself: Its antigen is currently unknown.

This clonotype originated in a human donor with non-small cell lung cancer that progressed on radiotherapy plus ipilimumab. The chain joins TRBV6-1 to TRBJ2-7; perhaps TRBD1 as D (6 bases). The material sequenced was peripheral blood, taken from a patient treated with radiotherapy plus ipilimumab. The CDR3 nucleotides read TGTGCCAGCAGTGAAGCTGACAGGCCCTTCTACGAGCAGTACTTC. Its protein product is CASSEADRPFYEQYF.